The 14 T cell receptor beta chains below were found in one sample sequenced in a study of blood T cell repertoires in COVID-19. Assay: immunoSEQ multiplex PCR; the TCRdb copy retains only in-frame clones and omits some. The table lists fewer than 350,000 clones, about 85% of them singletons. The sample was PBMCs or T cells enriched from blood (not recorded which). The receptors were gathered from a woman aged 50 to 60 who had recovered from COVID-19.

The chain joins TRBV7-9 to TRBJ2-3, with 9 nucleotides matching TRBD1. After removal of 3 bases from V and 6 bases from J, the junction contained 10 bases not matched to a gene. CDR1 is SEHNR and CDR2 is FQNEAQ in the germline V gene (reference sequence). This CDR3 has 16 residues. This chain's CDR3 is CASSLNRQGGDDTQYF. The CDR3 bases are TGTGCCAGCAGCTTGAACCGACAGGGGGGGGACGATACGCAGTATTTT.

This chain uses TRBV30 with TRBJ1-2; D perhaps matches TRBD1 (5 bases). V lost 0 bases and J lost 2, with 7 bases in between. The CDR3 runs to 13 residues. Germline V gene lookup returns CDR1 GTSNPN and CDR2 SVGIG (reference sequence). Written as DNA, the CDR3 is TGTGCCTGGAGTGTAGCAGGGAACTATGGCTACACCTTC. This codes for CAWSVAGNYGYTF.

The V call is TRBV4-1, the J call TRBJ2-7; 8 bases fit TRBD2. The J segment lost 2 bases and the V segment lost 4 bases, leaving 13 bases of the junction unmatched. This CDR3 region has 17 residues. CDR1 and CDR2 (germline): MGHRA, YSYEKL. For the CDR3, the DNA is TGCGCCAGCAGCCTGGTTCCGGGGAGCGGGAGTACCTACGAGCAGTACTTC. This translates into CASSLVPGSGSTYEQYF.

The rearrangement joins TRBV9 to TRBJ2-1; TRBD2 aligns across 8 bases. Germline CDR1 and CDR2: SGDLS and YYNGEE. The CDR3 length is 15 residues. Trimming cost V 4 bases and J 5 bases; bases outside gene matches: 8. DNA of the CDR3: TGTGCCAGCAGCCGAACTAGCGGCCATAACAATGAGCAGTTCTTC. The encoded protein is CASSRTSGHNNEQFF.

The chain uses TRBV7-9 and TRBJ2-1, with D perhaps matching TRBD1 (6 bases). The CDR3 has 14 residues. The V gene lost 1 base and the J gene lost 10 bases, with 14 bases spanning the gap. The V gene's germline CDR1 is SEHNR and CDR2 FQNEAQ (reference sequence). The CDR3 region is CASSLVSFGTEQFF. CDR3 coding DNA: TGTGCCAGCAGCTTAGTTAGCTTTGGGACAGAGCAGTTCTTC.

J is TRBJ1-5 and V is TRBV27; TRBD1 is a possible D gene (6 bases). This CDR3 is 13 amino acids long. The V end was cut by 4 bases, the J end by 2 bases, with 6 bases between. Germline CDR1 and CDR2: MNHEY and SMNVEV (reference sequence). CDR3 region: CASSYRGNQPQHF. DNA of the CDR3: TGTGCCAGCAGTTACAGGGGCAATCAGCCCCAGCATTTT.

V is TRBV13 and J is TRBJ2-3; 9 bases line up with TRBD2. CDR1 and CDR2 from the germline V gene are PRHDT and FYEKMQ (reference sequence). The CDR3 is 14 residues long. The V gene end was trimmed by 11 bases and the J gene end by 5 bases; junction bases not matched to a gene: 11. The CDR3 bases are TGTGCCTCCCGGTGGCGGGGGGGTGGAGATACGCAGTATTTT. The encoded protein is CASRWRGGGDTQYF.

The chain has TRBV4-3 and TRBJ2-7; maybe TRBD1 (5 bases). Trimming took off 1 base at V and 4 bases at J, with 14 bases between the two ends. Germline lookup yields CDR1 LGHNA and CDR2 YSLEER. CDR3 length equals 15 residues. CDR3 in DNA: TGCGCCAGCAGCCAAGCTACCAGGGCGACGTACGAGCAGTACTTC. It encodes CASSQATRATYEQYF.

The J gene is TRBJ1-1, the V gene TRBV28, with a tentative D call TRBD1 (5 bases). Germline V lookup: CDR1 MDHEN, CDR2 SYDVKM. The CDR3 sequence is 15 residues long. V lost 1 base, J lost 4 bases, and 13 bases lay in between. The CDR3 sequence: CASSLSPGKGTEAFF. DNA for the CDR3: TGTGCCAGCAGTTTATCCCCAGGGAAGGGCACTGAAGCTTTCTTT.

There are a few counts of this clone. The chain uses TRBV29-1 and TRBJ1-4; 8 bases map to TRBD1. The CDR3 sequence is 14 residues long. The V gene's germline CDR1 is SQVTM and CDR2 ANQGSEA. Losses at the gene ends were 3 bases for V and 8 bases for J; bases not matched to a gene: 8. This CDR3 reads CSVELDREREKLFF. The DNA for the CDR3 is TGCAGCGTTGAGTTGGACAGGGAGCGAGAAAAACTGTTTTTT.

The CDR3 protein is CATSSYQVVTEAFF. The CDR3 DNA reads TGTGCCACCAGCAGTTATCAAGTAGTCACTGAAGCTTTCTTT. The gene calls are TRBV15 and TRBJ1-1; D remains ambiguous. With 3 bases removed from V and 4 bases from J, the gap between germline ends came to 12 bases. Germline lookup yields CDR1 LNHNV and CDR2 YYDKDF (reference sequence). CDR3 size: 14 residues.

This clone was counted a few times. The V and J genes are TRBV2 and TRBJ1-1; D perhaps matches TRBD1 (6 bases). Germline CDR1 is SNHLY and CDR2 is FYNNEI. Trimming stripped 5 bases from V and 0 bases from J, with 10 bases between. The CDR3 consists of 14 residues. The CDR3 nucleotides are TGTGCCAGCAGTCGACAGGACATGAACACTGAAGCTTTCTTT. It encodes CASSRQDMNTEAFF.

The chain recombines TRBV6-1 with TRBJ2-5; TRBD1 matches 11 bases. The CDR3 is 14 residues long. The germline V gene has CDR1 MNHNS and CDR2 SASEGT. V lost 3 bases and J lost 8; bases outside the gene matches: 5. For the CDR3, the DNA is TGTGCCAGCAGTGAGAGAGGGACAGGGGGAACCCAGTACTTC. This encodes CASSERGTGGTQYF.

The chain uses TRBV4-2 and TRBJ1-6; no firm D call. This CDR3 region has 17 residues. Trimming stripped 4 bases from V and 0 bases from J, with 13 bases between. Germline V CDR1 and CDR2: LGHNA, YNFKEQ. In nucleotides, the CDR3 is TGTGCCAGCAGCCCCGGGGTGGGGAGCTCCTATAATTCACCCCTCCACTTT. Translated: CASSPGVGSSYNSPLHF.